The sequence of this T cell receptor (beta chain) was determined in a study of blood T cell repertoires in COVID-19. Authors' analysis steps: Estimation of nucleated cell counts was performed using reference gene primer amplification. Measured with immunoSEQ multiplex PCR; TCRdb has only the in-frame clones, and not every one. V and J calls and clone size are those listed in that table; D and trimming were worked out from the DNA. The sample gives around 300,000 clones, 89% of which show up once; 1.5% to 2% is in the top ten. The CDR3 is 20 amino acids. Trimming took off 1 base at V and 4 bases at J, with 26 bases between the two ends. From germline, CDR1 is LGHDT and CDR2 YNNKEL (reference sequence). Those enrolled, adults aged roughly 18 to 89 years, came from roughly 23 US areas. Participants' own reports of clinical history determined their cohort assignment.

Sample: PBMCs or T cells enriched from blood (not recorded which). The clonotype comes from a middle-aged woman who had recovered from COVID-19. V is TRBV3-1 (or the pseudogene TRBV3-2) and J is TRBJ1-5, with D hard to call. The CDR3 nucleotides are TGTGCCAGCAGCCAAGTGGGTATAAGCGGGTTCCAGGCACCAAATCAGCCCCAGCATTTT. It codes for CASSQVGISGFQAPNQPQHF.